These 8 T cell receptor beta chains were all obtained from the same sample, sequenced in a study of cytomegalovirus exposure and HLA in healthy donors. The study ran its PCR with 60 Vbeta and 13 Jbeta primers. Sequenced by immunoSEQ multiplex PCR; TCRdb stores in-frame clones only, minus some. The sample comprises about 140,000 clones, about two thirds of which are singletons, and roughly a tenth rests with the top ten. The sequenced sample consisted of PBMCs. Source of these receptors: a man aged 25-40 years in good health and CMV-seropositive.

This clone was observed once. This rearrangement joins TRBV10-3 to TRBJ1-1; TRBD1 agrees at 11 bases. Germline V gene sequence: CDR1 ENHRY, CDR2 SYGVKD. CDR3 length: 14 amino acids. Trimming cost V 7 bases and J 2 bases; bases outside gene matches: 3. CDR3 sequence: CAIKGQGVNTEAFF. The CDR3 DNA follows: TGTGCCATCAAGGGACAGGGGGTTAACACTGAAGCTTTCTTT.

The genes are TRBV7-9 and TRBJ2-2, with D possibly TRBD2 on 5 matching bases. V was cut by 4 bases and J by 6 bases, with 24 bases left in between. Germline lookup yields CDR1 SEHNR and CDR2 FQNEAQ (reference sequence). CDR3 length equals 18 residues. The CDR3 DNA is TGTGCCAGCAGCTCGAATGTCGGGCTCGGGGTGGTAGCCGGGGAGCTGTTTTTT. It codes for CASSSNVGLGVVAGELFF.

The chain links TRBV6-1 to TRBJ2-1, with 7 bases fitting TRBD1. The CDR3 totals 15 residues. Trimming removed 10 bases from V and 0 bases from J; junction bases left unmatched: 9. Germline assignment: CDR1 MNHNS and CDR2 SASEGT. CDR3 in amino acids: CATTTGSSSYNEQFF. The DNA for the CDR3 is TGTGCCACCACGACAGGGTCTAGCTCCTACAATGAGCAGTTCTTC.

This clone was counted a single time. This chain connects TRBV28 to TRBJ2-1; 12 positions agree with TRBD2. The germline CDR1 and CDR2 sequences are MDHEN and SYDVKM. V shed 4 bases, J shed 6 bases, and the junction held 4 bases outside the gene matches. The CDR3 has 15 amino acids. The CDR3 DNA sequence: TGTGCCAGCAGTTACCTAGCGGGAGGGTTCAATGAGCAGTTCTTC. It encodes CASSYLAGGFNEQFF.

The chain employs TRBV28 and TRBJ2-7; perhaps TRBD2 as D (6 bases). The V gene's germline CDR1 is MDHEN and CDR2 SYDVKM. The CDR3 is made up of 14 amino acids. V lost 3 bases and J lost 0, with 9 bases in between. The CDR3 DNA follows: TGTGCCAGCAGTTTTAGCGGATTCTCCTACGAGCAGTACTTC. Protein: CASSFSGFSYEQYF.

There are a few counts of this clone. V usage is TRBV10-2 and J usage is TRBJ1-2; TRBD1 aligns across 7 bases. After removal of 6 bases from V and 7 bases from J, the junction contained 8 bases not matched to a gene. CDR1 is WSHSY, CDR2 SAAADI, per germline. The CDR3 totals 13 residues. CDR3 DNA: TGCGCCAGCAGCGAGACAGGGCTCGGTGGCTACACCTTC. It translates to CASSETGLGGYTF.

This chain uses TRBV11-2 with TRBJ1-1; 9 bases agree with TRBD1. This CDR3 is built from 14 residues. The trim removed 3 bases at V and 4 bases at J, leaving 3 bases unmatched. Looked up from germline, CDR1 is SGHAT and CDR2 is FQNNGV. CDR3 sequence: CASSLGQGRTEAFF. CDR3 in DNA: TGTGCCAGCAGCTTGGGACAGGGACGCACTGAAGCTTTCTTT.

The chain is built from TRBV27 and TRBJ2-6; 7 bases align to TRBD1. CDR1 MNHEY and CDR2 SMNVEV come from the germline V gene (reference sequence). V was pared by 6 bases and J by 0 bases, with 8 bases of the junction left unmatched. CDR3 length equals 17 residues. CDR3 sequence: CASRWDSTLSGANVLTF. The CDR3, as DNA: TGTGCCAGCAGATGGGACAGCACCCTCTCTGGGGCCAACGTCCTGACTTTC.